A selection of T cell receptor beta chains follows, all from one sample in a study of blood T cell repertoires in COVID-19. The data were produced by immunoSEQ multiplex PCR, yet TCRdb's version contains in-frame clones alone and is incomplete. The table has fewer than 200,000 clones, just over 85% seen once. Sample: peripheral blood. Receptors were obtained from a middle-aged man with active or convalescent COVID-19. The CDR3 runs from the conserved cysteine through the conserved F or W. Each record gives: J gene, clone size, D gene, V gene, CDR3 DNA, CDR3 protein. A D gene is named only where the DNA matches it firmly. Clone size is not always given. Where it is, it says once, few, many or a class for expanded clones.

J: TRBJ2-2
size: .
D: TRBD1
V: TRBV6-4
DNA: TGTGCCAGCAGTGACACAGACAGGGCCGGGGAGCTGTTTTTT
CDR3: CASSDTDRAGELFF

J: TRBJ2-1
size: .
D: TRBD1
V: TRBV7-3
DNA: TGTGCCAGCAGCCGAACCGGGACAGGGGTTTTCGATGAGCAGTTCTTC
CDR3: CASSRTGTGVFDEQFF

J: TRBJ1-3
size: .
D: TRBD1
V: TRBV2
DNA: TGTGCCAGCAGGAGGACAGGGTCAGGAAACACCATATATTTT
CDR3: CASRRTGSGNTIYF

J: TRBJ2-5
size: .
D: .
V: TRBV28
DNA: TGTGCCAGCAGTTCCTCGGGACTGGGAATCGAGACCCAGTACTTC
CDR3: CASSSSGLGIETQYF

J: TRBJ2-3
size: .
D: TRBD2
V: TRBV19
DNA: TGTGCCAGTAGTATAGATCATAGCGGGGGGCGAGATACGCAGTATTTT
CDR3: CASSIDHSGGRDTQYF

J: TRBJ2-1
size: few
D: TRBD2
V: TRBV5-1
DNA: TGCGCCAGCAGAAGGGACTATAATGAGCAGTTCTTC
CDR3: CASRRDYNEQFF

J: TRBJ2-2
size: .
D: TRBD1
V: TRBV28
DNA: TGTGCCAGCAGTTCCCAGGGACAGAGCACCGGGGAGCTGTTTTTT
CDR3: CASSSQGQSTGELFF

J: TRBJ1-5
size: .
D: TRBD1
V: TRBV5-1
DNA: TGCGCCAGCAGACCCGGACAGGGGGATTCGCCTCGTCAGCCCCAGCATTTT
CDR3: CASRPGQGDSPRQPQHF

J: TRBJ1-1
size: .
D: TRBD1
V: TRBV18
DNA: TGTGCCAGCTCACTACACACAGGGGTGAACACTGAAGCTTTCTTT
CDR3: CASSLHTGVNTEAFF

J: TRBJ1-1
size: .
D: .
V: TRBV7-3
DNA: TGTGCCAGCAGCCAAACAGGTAACACTGAAGCTTTCTTT
CDR3: CASSQTGNTEAFF

J: TRBJ1-1
size: .
D: .
V: TRBV4-3
DNA: TGCGCCAGCAGCCAAGACGGGAGATTCACTGAAGCTTTCTTT
CDR3: CASSQDGRFTEAFF

J: TRBJ1-5
size: .
D: TRBD1
V: TRBV27
DNA: TGTGCCAGCAGTCTCGGGACAGGGGGTTCCCAAAATCAGCCCCAGCATTTT
CDR3: CASSLGTGGSQNQPQHF

J: TRBJ2-7
size: .
D: .
V: TRBV6-6
DNA: TGTGCCAGCGGCGTTCGGGCAGGGGACTACGAGCAGTACTTC
CDR3: CASGVRAGDYEQYF

J: TRBJ1-1
size: .
D: .
V: TRBV7-2
DNA: TGTGCCAGCAGCCGTGACAATGAAGCTTTCTTT
CDR3: CASSRDNEAFF

J: TRBJ2-7
size: .
D: TRBD2
V: TRBV4-1
DNA: TGCGCCAGCAGCCAAGAGTATGTAGCGGGAGCGCGGGGCGAGCAGTACTTC
CDR3: CASSQEYVAGARGEQYF

J: TRBJ1-1
size: .
D: .
V: TRBV18
DNA: TGTGCCAGCTCACCTAAGGCAGGGGCAGGGAACACTGAAGCTTTCTTT
CDR3: CASSPKAGAGNTEAFF